The sequence of this TCR beta chain was determined in a study of shared clonotypes between healthy human individuals. Sequenced by immunoSEQ multiplex PCR; TCRdb stores in-frame clones only, minus some. Counted here are around 500,000 clones, 70% to 80% occurring once; the ten biggest clones make up 12%. About this clone itself: This may come from a read error, since a much larger clone is one base off.

The length of the CDR3 is 12 residues. Trimming stripped 6 bases from V and 0 bases from J, with 6 bases between. From germline, CDR1 is SGHTA and CDR2 FQGNSA. Sequences were obtained from PBMCs. The receptor was isolated from a woman between 35 and 50 years old in good health. Some clones in this sample may be carry-over from other donors' samples. The V and J genes are TRBV7-2 and TRBJ2-7; D is unresolved. The CDR3 sequence is CASSRSSYEQYF. CDR3 DNA: TGTGCCAGCAGTCGGAGCTCCTACGAGCAGTACTTC.